This TCR beta chain was recovered during a study of a mutant IDH1 vaccine in newly diagnosed glioma. V was clipped by 3 bases and J by 5 bases, with 8 bases between them. The CDR3 spans 12 residues. Germline V gene lookup returns CDR1 SGDLS and CDR2 YYNGEE. Documented time point: week 11, during vaccination. The investigators gave 300 ug of mutant IDH1 20-mer peptide in each vaccine dose, together with topical imiquimod. In the case of this clone: No antigen is known for it.

The data were produced by immunoSEQ multiplex PCR, yet TCRdb's version contains in-frame clones alone and is incomplete. The profile shows fewer than 75,000 clones, roughly 83% of them singletons. Specimen: PBMCs, collected from a glioma patient whose treatment included an IDH1 peptide vaccine. The sequence came from a woman between 45 and 65 years old with glioma. The chain recombines TRBV9 with TRBJ2-5, with D possibly matching TRBD1 (6 bases). The CDR3 region has the DNA TGTGCCAGCAGCGCCAGGGGCGAGACCCAGTACTTC. This encodes CASSARGETQYF.